This record concerns one T cell receptor beta chain sequence. What it binds is not known. The CDR3 contains 11 residues. Germline V lookup: CDR1 SGHAT, CDR2 FQNNGV. The germline V and J ends were trimmed by 4 bases and 15 bases, with 12 bases remaining between them. The sample belongs to a study of Ad26.COV2.S vaccination and SARS-CoV-2 variants. Findings and caveats of the study: After vaccination, substantial breadth of spike-specific CD8+ and CD4+ responses was reported. Non-spike TCR breadth was similar in vaccine and placebo recipients. Ad26.COV2.S recipients had broader spike-specific TCRs (P = 0.0014). Total T cell responses, in the TCR breadth and depth analyses, may have been underestimated.

Produced via immunoSEQ multiplex PCR; TCRdb's table is partial and in-frame only. The sample has about 100,000 clones; around three quarters are singletons. This sequence joins TRBV11-2 and TRBJ2-2; D is undetermined. The sequenced sample was peripheral blood, obtained after recovery from COVID-19. This TCR was recovered from a human donor who had recovered from COVID-19. CDR3 amino acids: CASSSSNKVFF. The CDR3 DNA reads as TGTGCCAGCAGCTCGTCAAATAAGGTGTTTTTT.